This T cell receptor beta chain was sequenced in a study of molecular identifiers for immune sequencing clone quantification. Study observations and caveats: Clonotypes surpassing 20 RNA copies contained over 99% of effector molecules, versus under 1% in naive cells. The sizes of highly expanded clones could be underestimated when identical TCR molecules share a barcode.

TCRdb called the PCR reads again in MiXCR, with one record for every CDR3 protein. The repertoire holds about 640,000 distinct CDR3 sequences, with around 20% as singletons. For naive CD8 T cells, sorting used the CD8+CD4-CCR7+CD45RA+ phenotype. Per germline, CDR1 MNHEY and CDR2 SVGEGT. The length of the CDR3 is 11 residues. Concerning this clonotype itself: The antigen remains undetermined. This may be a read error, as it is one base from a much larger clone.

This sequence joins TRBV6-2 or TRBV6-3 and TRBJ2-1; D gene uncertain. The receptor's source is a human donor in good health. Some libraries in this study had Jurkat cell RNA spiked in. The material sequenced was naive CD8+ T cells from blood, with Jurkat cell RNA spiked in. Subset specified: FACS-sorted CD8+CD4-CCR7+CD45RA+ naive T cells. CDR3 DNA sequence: TGTGCCAGCAACCTCTACAATGAGCAGCTCTTC. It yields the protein CASNLYNEQLF.